This TCR beta chain was identified in a study of OX40 agonist ivuxolimab in advanced cancers. Study summary: Ivuxolimab, which is an agonistic anti-OX40 (CD134) antibody, was administered to the patients. Prior checkpoint blockade (anti-PD-1, anti-PD-L1 or anti-CTLA-4) was permitted; approximately 40% had it.

The germline V gene encodes CDR1 KGHSH and CDR2 LQKENI. This CDR3 is 12 amino acids long. V lost 4 bases, J lost 6 bases, and 10 bases lay in between. Study-wide findings and caveats: Expanded clones tended on average to be more numerous among CD8+ T cells than CD4+. Not determined was the antigen specificity of the expanded peripheral T cells.

Assay used: immunoSEQ multiplex PCR; TCRdb lists only in-frame clones, some missing. The data contain some 80,000 clones, roughly 93% of them singletons. On this clone itself: Antigen unknown.

The sequence was collected from an adult with an advanced solid tumor such as melanoma, head and neck, liver or kidney cancer. V usage is TRBV18 and J usage is TRBJ2-7; no clear D gene. The source material was CD4+ or CD8+ T cells sorted from blood, sampled in a trial of the OX40 agonist ivuxolimab. Written as DNA, the CDR3 is TGTGCCAGCTCACTTGATGCGACCGAGCAGTACTTC. This translates into CASSLDATEQYF. The full variable domain, in which reference TRBV18 and TRBJ2-7 provide the parts outside the CDR3, is NAGVMQNPRHLVRRRGQEARLRCSPMKGHSHVYWYRQLPEEGLKFMVYLQKENIIDESGMPKERFSAEFPKEGPSILRIQQVVRGDSAAYFCASSLDATEQYFGPGTRLTVT.